This TCR beta chain was observed in a study of memory CD4+ T cells and cytomegalovirus serostatus. With 5 bases removed from V and 4 bases from J, the gap between germline ends came to 6 bases. Germline V gene sequence: CDR1 LNHDA, CDR2 SQIVND (reference sequence). CDR3 length equals 13 residues. Libraries were prepared by immunoSEQ multiplex PCR; TCRdb keeps only in-frame clonotypes and omits some of them. The table has over 55,000 clones, approximately 79% seen once; the top ten hold about 0.8%. The sort gate was single viable CD3+CD4+CD8-CD45RO+ cells for memory CD4+ T cells. V usage is TRBV19 and J usage is TRBJ2-6; unclear D gene. Input material: memory CD4+ T cells from blood. This sequence originates from an adult in good health and CMV-seronegative. DNA for the CDR3: TGTGCCAGTAGTGCGTGGGGGGCCAACGTCCTGACTTTC. Protein: CASSAWGANVLTF.